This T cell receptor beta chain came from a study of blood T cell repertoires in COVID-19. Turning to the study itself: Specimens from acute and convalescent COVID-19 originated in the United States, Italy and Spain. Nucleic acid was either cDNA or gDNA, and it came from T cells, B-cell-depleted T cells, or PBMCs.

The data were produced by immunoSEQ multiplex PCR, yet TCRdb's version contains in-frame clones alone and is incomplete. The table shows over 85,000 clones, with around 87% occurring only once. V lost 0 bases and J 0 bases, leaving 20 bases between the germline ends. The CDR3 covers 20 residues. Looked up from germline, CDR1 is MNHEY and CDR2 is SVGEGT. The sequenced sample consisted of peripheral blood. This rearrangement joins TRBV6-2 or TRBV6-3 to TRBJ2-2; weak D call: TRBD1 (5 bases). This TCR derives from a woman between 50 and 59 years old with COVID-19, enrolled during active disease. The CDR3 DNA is TGTGCCAGCAGTTACTCCCCGTTAGCAGGGCTCGCCGCGAACACCGGGGAGCTGTTTTTT. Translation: CASSYSPLAGLAANTGELFF.